Presented here are 13 T cell receptor beta chains from one specimen sequenced in a study of vaccination and CD4 T cells after COVID-19. Oncomine TCR Beta short-read sequencing was applied to DNA from cultured CD4+ T cells. TCRdb reprocessed the PCR reads via MiXCR and lists one record per CDR3 protein. The table records roughly 7,500 distinct CDR3 sequences, approximately 46% of them present only once. Indicated treatment: roughly ten-day PBMC culture with coronavirus spike peptide pools or control peptides (ViraFEST assay). These TCRs are of unknown antigen specificity. The specimen was CD4+ T cells from blood, cultured in vitro. These receptors came from a human donor who had recovered from COVID-19.

The chain carries TRBV7-9 and TRBJ2-1, with 7 nucleotides matching TRBD2. The trim removed 1 base at V and 6 bases at J, leaving 9 bases unmatched. CDR3 length: 16 amino acids. From germline, CDR1 is SEHNR and CDR2 FQNEAQ (reference sequence). The CDR3: CASSLVGLADINEQFF. In DNA, the CDR3 is TGTGCCAGCAGCTTAGTCGGTCTAGCGGACATCAATGAGCAGTTCTTC.

CDR3 amino acids: CASSYGVSGNTIYF. The CDR3 DNA reads as TGTGCCAGCAGTTACGGTGTGTCTGGAAACACCATATATTTT. This chain links TRBV6-5 with TRBJ1-3, with D unclear. Germline CDR1 reads MNHEY; CDR2 reads SVGAGI. The CDR3 contains 14 residues. V lost 2 bases and J lost 1, with 6 bases in between.

The V gene is TRBV27, the J gene TRBJ2-5; the match to TRBD1 covers 12 bases. Germline values: CDR1 MNHEY, CDR2 SMNVEV (reference sequence). Trimming took 6 bases from V and 5 from J; bases not matched to a gene: 16. This CDR3 spans 18 amino acids. The CDR3 sequence is CASSPRVGTGGVSETQYF. The CDR3, as DNA: TGTGCCAGCAGCCCAAGAGTGGGGACAGGGGGCGTTTCGGAGACCCAGTACTTC.

The chain combines TRBV19 with TRBJ1-5; D gene uncertain. CDR3 length equals 14 residues. Germline V CDR1 and CDR2: LNHDA, SQIVND (reference sequence). Trimming took off 4 bases at V and 5 bases at J, with 12 bases between the two ends. This CDR3 is CASSTVRIDQPQHF. CDR3 coding DNA: TGTGCCAGTAGTACGGTCAGAATAGATCAGCCCCAGCATTTT.

This clonotype was detected a few times. The V gene is TRBV7-3, the J gene TRBJ2-2; TRBD2 matches at 8 bases. Germline CDR1 SGHTA, CDR2 FQGTGA. This CDR3 region has 16 residues. V lost 5 bases to trimming and J lost 4 bases; unmatched junction nucleotides: 9. CDR3 nucleotide sequence: TGTGCCAGCAGCGCCCAGACTAGCGTAGGCACCGGGGAGCTGTTTTTT. As protein: CASSAQTSVGTGELFF.

The rearrangement links TRBV19 to TRBJ1-2; D unresolved. Germline CDR1 is LNHDA and CDR2 is SQIVND (reference sequence). The CDR3 contains 15 residues. Trimming took 3 bases from V and 3 from J, leaving 14 bases between them. CDR3 loop: CASSIYPEIDYGYTF. In nucleotides, the CDR3 is TGTGCCAGTAGTATTTATCCGGAGATCGACTATGGCTACACCTTC.

The chain links TRBV6-1 to TRBJ2-1, with TRBD2 matching 8 bases. The CDR3 has 19 amino acids. V gave up 6 bases and J gave up 8 bases; unmatched junction bases: 24. The germline V gene has CDR1 MNHNS and CDR2 SASEGT. CDR3 sequence: CASRPFTGGQRITPDEQFF. In nucleotides, the CDR3 is TGTGCCAGCAGACCCTTTACGGGGGGGCAAAGAATAACCCCGGATGAGCAGTTCTTC.

The J gene is TRBJ2-7, the V gene TRBV27, with 7 bases lining up with TRBD1. CDR3 length: 14 residues. The V and J ends lost 3 bases and 0 bases, in that order; junction bases with no gene match: 2. CDR1 and CDR2 (germline): MNHEY, SMNVEV (reference sequence). CDR3 sequence (DNA): TGTGCCAGCAGTTTGACAGGGAACTCCTACGAGCAGTACTTC. Protein product: CASSLTGNSYEQYF.

V gene TRBV7-2 combines with J gene TRBJ2-3; D unclear. The V gene lost 1 base and the J gene lost 6 bases, with 5 bases spanning the gap. Germline loops: CDR1 SGHTA, CDR2 FQGNSA. The CDR3 has 12 amino acids. In nucleotides, the CDR3 is TGTGCCAGCAGCTTAGGACTCGATACGCAGTATTTT. This encodes CASSLGLDTQYF.

The genes are TRBV27 and TRBJ1-6, with D perhaps TRBD1 (6 bases). The V end was cut by 5 bases, the J end by 10 bases, with 15 bases between. This CDR3 has 14 residues. Germline V gene sequence: CDR1 MNHEY, CDR2 SMNVEV (reference sequence). The CDR3 loop is CASSHRTASSPLHF. The CDR3 region has the DNA TGTGCCAGCAGTCACCGGACAGCAAGCTCACCCCTCCACTTT.

The chain carries TRBV15 and TRBJ2-7; no clear D gene. Trimming stripped 0 bases from V and 2 bases from J, with 8 bases between. Per germline, CDR1 LNHNV and CDR2 YYDKDF (reference sequence). CDR3 size: 14 residues. The CDR3 nucleotides read TGTGCCACCAGCAGAGATAGTCAGACCTACGAGCAGTACTTC. Its protein is CATSRDSQTYEQYF.

This clonotype is judged large. The chain is built from TRBV2 and TRBJ1-1; no reliable D call. This CDR3 has 14 residues. Germline V gives CDR1 SNHLY, CDR2 FYNNEI. Trimming left V 6 bases short and J 0 bases short, with 11 bases between. The CDR3 DNA follows: TGTGCCAGCAGCTCCGGTAAAGTGAACACTGAAGCTTTCTTT. Encoded protein: CASSSGKVNTEAFF. Drawing the rest from reference TRBV2 and TRBJ1-1, the complete variable domain is EPEVTQTPSHQVTQMGQEVILRCVPISNHLYFYWYRQILGQKVEFLVSFYNNEISEKSEIFDDQFSVERPDGSNFTLKIRSTKLEDSAMYFCASSSGKVNTEAFFGQGTRLTVV.

This clonotype has a single count. The chain carries TRBV5-1 and TRBJ1-2, with TRBD1 matching over 10 bases. V shed 0 bases, J shed 4 bases, and the junction held 6 bases outside the gene matches. The CDR3 has 16 amino acids. CDR1 and CDR2 (germline): SGHRS, YFSETQ. The chain's CDR3 is CASSLGDRGMGYGYTF. The CDR3 DNA reads TGCGCCAGCAGCTTGGGGGACAGGGGAATGGGCTATGGCTACACCTTC.